The rows below give T cell receptor beta chains drawn from one sample of a study of the immune and genomic landscape of osteosarcoma. Clones were sequenced by immunoSEQ multiplex PCR, and TCRdb holds only the in-frame ones, with some missing. Of 2,500 to 3,000 clones listed, roughly 80% are singletons. The specimen was metastatic tumor tissue from the lung. These receptor sequences come from a woman aged 18-30 years with osteosarcoma. Each CDR3 is given with its conserved first and last residue. The D gene is left open where the match is weak. Clone size is given for some rows only: seen once, a few or many times, or a class if the clone is expanded.

. TRBJ2-7 TRBV5-6 . CASSSRPLTYEQYF TGTGCCAGCTCCTCCCGCCCCCTCACCTACGAGCAGTACTTC
. TRBJ2-5 TRBV5-1 . CASSLEGLQETQYF TGCGCCAGCAGCTTGGAGGGCCTCCAAGAGACCCAGTACTTC
. TRBJ1-2 TRBV7-2 once CASSLHRTLYGYTF TGTGCCAGCAGCTTACACAGGACCCTATATGGCTACACCTTC
. TRBJ1-4 TRBV5-6 . CASSLTDPNEKLFF TGTGCCAGCAGCCTGACAGACCCAAATGAAAAACTGTTTTTT
. TRBJ1-1 TRBV10-3 . CAIRETDLNTEAFF TGTGCCATCAGGGAGACCGATCTGAACACTGAAGCTTTCTTT
. TRBJ1-1 TRBV21-1 once CASSKKRTEAFF TGTGCCAGCAGCAAAAAACGGACTGAAGCTTTCTTT
. TRBJ1-2 TRBV4-3 . CASSQGSSGERGGYTF TGCGCCAGCAGCCAAGGCTCGTCAGGGGAGAGAGGAGGCTACACCTTC
. TRBJ1-3 TRBV5-6 . CASSLGRYSGNTIYF TGTGCCAGCAGCTTGGGACGGTACTCTGGAAACACCATATATTTT
. TRBJ1-2 TRBV29-1 . CSVESGTINYGYTF TGCAGCGTTGAATCTGGGACAATCAACTATGGCTACACCTTC
. TRBJ1-2 TRBV5-1 . CASNLDGERGDGYTF TGCGCCAGCAACCTGGACGGGGAGCGCGGTGATGGCTACACCTTC
. TRBJ2-5 TRBV10-1 few CASSQGRQETQYF TGCGCCAGCAGCCAAGGACGGCAAGAGACCCAGTACTTC
. TRBJ1-2 TRBV2 once CASSPVSGTYGYTF TGTGCCAGCAGCCCCGTCTCAGGGACCTATGGCTACACCTTC
. TRBJ1-5 TRBV12-5 . CASGLGGEPQHF TGTGCTAGTGGTTTGGGGGGAGAGCCCCAGCATTTT
TRBD1 TRBJ2-7 TRBV7-2 . CASSISDRGKSYEQYF TGTGCCAGCAGCATCTCGGACAGGGGGAAATCCTACGAGCAGTACTTC
TRBD1 TRBJ1-2 TRBV5-1 . CASSQGPGQGNGYTF TGCGCCAGCAGCCAAGGGCCCGGACAGGGGAATGGCTACACCTTC
. TRBJ1-1 TRBV6-1 . CASRTDTEAFF TGTGCCAGCAGGACAGACACTGAAGCTTTCTTT
TRBD1 TRBJ1-5 TRBV15 . CATSTKTGGLSNQPQHF TGTGCCACCAGTACGAAGACAGGGGGCCTCAGCAATCAGCCCCAGCATTTT
. TRBJ2-1 TRBV27 . CASRGLLAGLSEQFF TGTGCCAGCAGAGGTCTGCTAGCCGGGCTCTCTGAGCAGTTCTTC
. TRBJ1-6 TRBV2 few CASSGKGSSYNSPLHF TGTGCCAGCAGTGGGAAGGGGAGCTCCTATAATTCACCCCTCCACTTT
. TRBJ2-5 TRBV18 . CASSLRLEQETQYF TGTGCCAGCTCACTGAGACTAGAACAAGAGACCCAGTACTTC
. TRBJ2-7 TRBV30 . CAWTRRSSYEQYF TGTGCCTGGACTAGGCGGAGCTCCTACGAGCAGTACTTC
. TRBJ2-7 TRBV14 . CASSQIPISEQYF TGTGCCAGCAGCCAAATCCCTATCTCCGAGCAGTACTTC
. TRBJ2-7 TRBV2 . CASRGMDSPEQYF TGTGCCAGCAGGGGGATGGACTCCCCCGAGCAGTACTTC
. TRBJ2-3 TRBV9 . CASSVEGIPSTDTQYF TGTGCCAGCAGCGTAGAGGGGATCCCTAGCACAGATACGCAGTATTTT
. TRBJ1-1 TRBV7-8 few CASSLMVTAGAFF TGTGCCAGCAGCTTAATGGTGACAGCAGGAGCTTTCTTT
. TRBJ1-4 TRBV10-3 . CAISGGSVSGAEKLFF TGTGCCATCAGTGGCGGGTCGGTCTCGGGGGCTGAAAAACTGTTTTTT
TRBD2 TRBJ2-1 TRBV10-2 . CASNPSGGDNNEQFF TGCGCCAGCAACCCAAGCGGGGGAGACAACAATGAGCAGTTCTTC
. TRBJ1-2 TRBV10-1 . CASSRTANYGYTF TGCGCCAGCAGTAGGACTGCTAACTATGGCTACACCTTC
TRBD1 TRBJ1-2 TRBV18 once CASSPSRTGDYGYTF TGTGCCAGCTCACCATCACGTACAGGGGACTATGGCTACACCTTC
. TRBJ1-6 TRBV6-1 few CASSGTASNSPLHF TGTGCCAGCAGTGGGACAGCTTCTAATTCACCCCTCCACTTT
. TRBJ1-2 TRBV7-6 once CASSLGRNYGYTF TGTGCCAGCAGCTTAGGACGGAACTATGGCTACACCTTC
. TRBJ2-1 TRBV5-5 . CASSLGAGYYNEQFF TGTGCCAGCAGCTTGGGGGCAGGATACTACAATGAGCAGTTCTTC
TRBD1 TRBJ2-1 TRBV7-9 . CASSSTGQGAYNEQFF TGTGCCAGCAGCTCCACGGGACAGGGAGCCTACAATGAGCAGTTCTTC
. TRBJ1-1 TRBV6-1 once CASSSQTLGAFF TGTGCCAGCAGTTCACAGACTTTGGGAGCTTTCTTT
. TRBJ2-5 TRBV9 once CASSAGTPVRETQYF TGTGCCAGCAGCGCCGGGACTCCTGTAAGGGAGACCCAGTACTTC
. TRBJ1-3 TRBV7-2 . CASSPSSPEMGNTIYF TGTGCCAGCAGCCCAAGCTCCCCGGAGATGGGAAACACCATATATTTT
. TRBJ2-5 TRBV7-3 . CASSFGRPQETQYF TGTGCCAGCAGCTTCGGCAGGCCCCAAGAGACCCAGTACTTC
. TRBJ2-6 TRBV15 . CATSRDFRAGANVLTF TGTGCCACCAGCAGAGACTTTCGGGCTGGGGCCAACGTCCTGACTTTC
TRBD2 TRBJ2-7 TRBV29-1 . CSVEVDGRRGGAYEQYF TGCAGCGTTGAAGTGGACGGGAGGCGGGGGGGCGCCTACGAGCAGTACTTC
TRBD1 TRBJ1-2 TRBV7-8 . CASSLGGIQGDYGYTF TGTGCCAGCAGCTTAGGGGGGATACAGGGGGACTATGGCTACACCTTC
. TRBJ2-6 TRBV21-1 once CASSKEKDSGANVLTF TGTGCCAGCAGCAAAGAAAAGGACTCTGGGGCCAACGTCCTGACTTTC
. TRBJ2-7 TRBV7-2 . CASRQGTPSYEQYF TGTGCCAGCAGGCAAGGGACGCCGAGCTACGAGCAGTACTTC
. TRBJ1-6 TRBV30 . CAWSRGAGYDSPLHF TGTGCCTGGAGTAGGGGGGCTGGGTATGATTCACCCCTCCACTTT
TRBD1 TRBJ1-5 TRBV7-8 few CASSLALDRALQPQHF TGTGCCAGCAGCTTAGCGTTAGACAGGGCCCTTCAGCCCCAGCATTTT
TRBD2 TRBJ2-2 TRBV19 . CASSLLAGGATGELFF TGTGCCAGTAGTCTGTTAGCGGGGGGTGCCACCGGGGAGCTGTTTTTT
TRBD2 TRBJ2-5 TRBV4-2 . CASSQDPTSGGETQYF TGTGCCAGCAGCCAAGACCCCACTAGCGGGGGAGAGACCCAGTACTTC
. TRBJ1-1 TRBV28 . CASSSLVSLNTEAFF TGTGCCAGCAGTTCCCTGGTTTCGTTGAACACTGAAGCTTTCTTT
. TRBJ2-1 TRBV5-1 . CASTYTRGATGSYNEQFF TGCGCCAGCACATACACTAGGGGGGCGACGGGCTCCTACAATGAGCAGTTCTTC
. TRBJ1-6 TRBV28 . CASSLWEDNSPLHF TGTGCCAGCAGTTTGTGGGAGGATAATTCACCCCTCCACTTT
. TRBJ1-2 TRBV4-2 . CASSQYYGYTF TGTGCCAGCAGCCAGTACTATGGCTACACCTTC